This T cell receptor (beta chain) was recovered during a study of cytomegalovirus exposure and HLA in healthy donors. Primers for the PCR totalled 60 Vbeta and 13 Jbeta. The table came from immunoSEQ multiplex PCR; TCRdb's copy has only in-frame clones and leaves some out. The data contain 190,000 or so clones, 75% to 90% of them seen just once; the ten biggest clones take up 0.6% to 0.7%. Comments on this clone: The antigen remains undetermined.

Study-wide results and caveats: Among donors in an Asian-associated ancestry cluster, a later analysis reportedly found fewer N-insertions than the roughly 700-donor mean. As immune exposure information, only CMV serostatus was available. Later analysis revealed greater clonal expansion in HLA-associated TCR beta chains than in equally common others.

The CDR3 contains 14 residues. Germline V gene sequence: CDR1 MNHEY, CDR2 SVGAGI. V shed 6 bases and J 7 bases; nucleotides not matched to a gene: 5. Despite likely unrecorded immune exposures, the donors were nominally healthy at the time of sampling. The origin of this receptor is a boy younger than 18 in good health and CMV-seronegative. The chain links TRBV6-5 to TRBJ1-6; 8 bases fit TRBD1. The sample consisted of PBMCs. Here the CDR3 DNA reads TGTGCCAGCAGCCGACAGGGGTTAAATTCACCCCTCCACTTT. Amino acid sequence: CASSRQGLNSPLHF.